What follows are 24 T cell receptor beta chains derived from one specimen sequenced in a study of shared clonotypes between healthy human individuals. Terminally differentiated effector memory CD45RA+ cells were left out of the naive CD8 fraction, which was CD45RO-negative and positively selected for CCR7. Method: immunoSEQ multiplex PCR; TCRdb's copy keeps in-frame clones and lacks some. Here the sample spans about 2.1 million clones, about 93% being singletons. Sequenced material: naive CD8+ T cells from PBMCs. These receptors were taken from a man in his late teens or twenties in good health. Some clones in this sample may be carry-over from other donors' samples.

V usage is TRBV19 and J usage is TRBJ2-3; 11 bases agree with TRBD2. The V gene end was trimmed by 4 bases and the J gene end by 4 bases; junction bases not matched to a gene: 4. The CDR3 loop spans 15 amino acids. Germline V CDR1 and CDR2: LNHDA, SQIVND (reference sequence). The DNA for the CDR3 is TGTGCCAGTAGTACAGATAGCGGGGGGGCAGATACGCAGTATTTT. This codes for CASSTDSGGADTQYF.

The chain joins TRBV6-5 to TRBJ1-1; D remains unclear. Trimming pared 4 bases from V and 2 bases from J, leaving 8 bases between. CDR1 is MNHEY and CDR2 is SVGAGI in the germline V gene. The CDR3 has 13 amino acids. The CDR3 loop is CASSLTFNTEAFF. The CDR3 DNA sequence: TGTGCCAGCAGTTTGACATTTAACACTGAAGCTTTCTTT.

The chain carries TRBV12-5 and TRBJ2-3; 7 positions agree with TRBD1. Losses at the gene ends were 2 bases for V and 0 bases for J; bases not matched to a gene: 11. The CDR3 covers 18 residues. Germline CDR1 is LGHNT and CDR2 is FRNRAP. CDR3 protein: CASGLMLWETGSTDTQYF. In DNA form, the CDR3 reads TGTGCTAGTGGTTTGATGTTGTGGGAGACAGGGAGCACAGATACGCAGTATTTT.

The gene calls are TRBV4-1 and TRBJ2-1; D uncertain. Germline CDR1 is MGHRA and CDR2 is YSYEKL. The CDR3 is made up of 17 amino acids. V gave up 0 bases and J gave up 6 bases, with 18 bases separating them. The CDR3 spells CASSQDSGLGLGNEQFF. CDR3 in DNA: TGCGCCAGCAGCCAAGACTCGGGCCTAGGGTTGGGCAATGAGCAGTTCTTC.

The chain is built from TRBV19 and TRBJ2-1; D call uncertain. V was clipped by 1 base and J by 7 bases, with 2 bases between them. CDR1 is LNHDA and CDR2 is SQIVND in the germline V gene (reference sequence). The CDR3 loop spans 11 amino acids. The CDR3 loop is CASSIVNEQFF. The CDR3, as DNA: TGTGCCAGTAGTATAGTGAATGAGCAGTTCTTC.

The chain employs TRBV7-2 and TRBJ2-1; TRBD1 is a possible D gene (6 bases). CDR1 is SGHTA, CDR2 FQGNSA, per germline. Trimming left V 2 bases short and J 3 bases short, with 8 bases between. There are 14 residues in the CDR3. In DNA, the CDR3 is TGTGCCAGCAGCTTACCCAGGGGCTACAATGAGCAGTTCTTC. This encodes CASSLPRGYNEQFF. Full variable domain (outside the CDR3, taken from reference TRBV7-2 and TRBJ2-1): GAGVSQSPSNKVTEKGKDVELRCDPISGHTALYWYRQSLGQGLEFLIYFQGNSAPDKSGLPSDRFSAERTGGSVSTLTIQRTQQEDSAVYLCASSLPRGYNEQFFGPGTRLTVL.

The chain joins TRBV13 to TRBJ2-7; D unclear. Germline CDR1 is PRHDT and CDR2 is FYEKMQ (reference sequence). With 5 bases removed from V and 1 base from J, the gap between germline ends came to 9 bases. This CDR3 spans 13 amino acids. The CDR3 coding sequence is TGTGCCAGCAGCCTCCCCTCGTCCTACGAGCAGTACTTC. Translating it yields CASSLPSSYEQYF.

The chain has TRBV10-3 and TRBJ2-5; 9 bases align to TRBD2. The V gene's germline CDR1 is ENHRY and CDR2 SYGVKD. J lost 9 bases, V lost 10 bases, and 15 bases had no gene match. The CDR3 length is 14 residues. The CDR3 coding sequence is TGTGCCAGCGGGGCGGACGCGGGAGGGCCCGCCCAGTACTTC. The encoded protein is CASGADAGGPAQYF.

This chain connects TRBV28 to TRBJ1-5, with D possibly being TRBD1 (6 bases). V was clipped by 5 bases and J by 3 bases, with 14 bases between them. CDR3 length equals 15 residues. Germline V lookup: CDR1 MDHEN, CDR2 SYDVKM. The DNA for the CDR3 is TGTGCCAGCAGTGCCCTTACAGGGTACAATCAGCCCCAGCATTTT. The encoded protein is CASSALTGYNQPQHF.

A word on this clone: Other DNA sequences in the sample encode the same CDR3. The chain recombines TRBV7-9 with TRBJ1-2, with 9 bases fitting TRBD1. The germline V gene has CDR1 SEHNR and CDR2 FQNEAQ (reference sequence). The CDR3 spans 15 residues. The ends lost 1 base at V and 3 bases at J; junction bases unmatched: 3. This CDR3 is CASSLGTGGDYGYTF. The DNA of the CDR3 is TGTGCCAGCAGCTTAGGCACAGGGGGCGACTATGGCTACACCTTC.

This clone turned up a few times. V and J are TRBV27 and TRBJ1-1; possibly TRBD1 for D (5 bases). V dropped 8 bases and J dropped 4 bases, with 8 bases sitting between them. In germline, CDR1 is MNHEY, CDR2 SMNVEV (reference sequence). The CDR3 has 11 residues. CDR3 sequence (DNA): TGTGCCAGCGGGGGTGGCACTGAAGCTTTCTTT. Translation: CASGGGTEAFF.

CDR3 coding DNA: TGTGCCAGCAGCCAAACTCGACAGGAGCTGTTTTTT. Translation: CASSQTRQELFF. The chain links TRBV27 to TRBJ2-2; no definite D call. V gave up 6 bases and J gave up 10 bases, with 12 bases separating them. CDR3 size: 12 residues. Germline CDR1 and CDR2: MNHEY and SMNVEV (reference sequence).

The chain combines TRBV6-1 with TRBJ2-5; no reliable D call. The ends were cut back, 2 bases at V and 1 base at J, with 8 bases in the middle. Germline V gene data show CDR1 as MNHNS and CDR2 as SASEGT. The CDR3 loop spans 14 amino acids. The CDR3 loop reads CASSESVRQETQYF. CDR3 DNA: TGTGCCAGCAGTGAAAGTGTGCGCCAAGAGACCCAGTACTTC.

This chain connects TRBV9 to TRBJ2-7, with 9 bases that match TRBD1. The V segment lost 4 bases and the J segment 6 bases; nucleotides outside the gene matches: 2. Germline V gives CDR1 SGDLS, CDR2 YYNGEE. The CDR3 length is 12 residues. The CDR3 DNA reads TGTGCCAGCAGCCTGACAGGGGGCGAGCAGTACTTC. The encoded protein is CASSLTGGEQYF.

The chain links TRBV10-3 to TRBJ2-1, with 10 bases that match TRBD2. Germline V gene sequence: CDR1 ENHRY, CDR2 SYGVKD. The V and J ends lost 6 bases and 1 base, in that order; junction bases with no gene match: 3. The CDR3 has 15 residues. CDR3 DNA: TGTGCCATCAGGGCTAGCGGGAGTTCCTACAATGAGCAGTTCTTC. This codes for CAIRASGSSYNEQFF.

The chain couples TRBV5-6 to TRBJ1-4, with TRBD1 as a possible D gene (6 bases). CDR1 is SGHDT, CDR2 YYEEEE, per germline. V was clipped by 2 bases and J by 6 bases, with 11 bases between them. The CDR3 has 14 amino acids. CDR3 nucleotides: TGTGCCAGCAGCTTAGGGGGGCTCTATGAAAAACTGTTTTTT. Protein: CASSLGGLYEKLFF.

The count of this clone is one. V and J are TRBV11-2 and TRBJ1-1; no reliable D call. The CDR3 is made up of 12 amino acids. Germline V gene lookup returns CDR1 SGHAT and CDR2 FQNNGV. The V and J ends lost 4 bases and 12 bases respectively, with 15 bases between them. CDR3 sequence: CASSSLGLESFF. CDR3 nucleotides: TGTGCCAGCAGCTCCCTCGGGCTGGAGTCTTTCTTT. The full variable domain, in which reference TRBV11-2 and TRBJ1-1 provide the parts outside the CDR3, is EAGVAQSPRYKIIEKRQSVAFWCNPISGHATLYWYQQILGQGPKLLIQFQNNGVVDDSQLPKDRFSAERLKGVDSTLKIQPAKLEDSAVYLCASSSLGLESFFGQGTRLTVV.

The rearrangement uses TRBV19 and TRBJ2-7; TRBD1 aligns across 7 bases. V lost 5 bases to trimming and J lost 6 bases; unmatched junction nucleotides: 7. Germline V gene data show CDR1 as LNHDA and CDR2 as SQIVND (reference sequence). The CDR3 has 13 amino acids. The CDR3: CASSQTGNGEQYF. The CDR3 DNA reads TGTGCCAGTAGTCAGACAGGGAACGGCGAGCAGTACTTC. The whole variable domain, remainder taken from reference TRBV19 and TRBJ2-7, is DGGITQSPKYLFRKEGQNVTLSCEQNLNHDAMYWYRQDPGQGLRLIYYSQIVNDFQKGDIAEGYSVSREKKESFPLTVTSAQKNPTAFYLCASSQTGNGEQYFGPGTRLTVT.

CDR3 DNA: TGTGCCAGCAGCTTACTACCCGGAGCAGATACGCAGTATTTT. Residues: CASSLLPGADTQYF. The V gene is TRBV7-9, the J gene TRBJ2-3, with unresolved D. The CDR3 has 14 amino acids. Germline V lookup: CDR1 SEHNR, CDR2 FQNEAQ (reference sequence). V was pared by 2 bases and J by 4 bases, with 10 bases between. Filled out from reference TRBV7-9 and TRBJ2-3, the complete variable domain reads DTGVSQNPRHKITKRGQNVTFRCDPISEHNRLYWYRQTLGQGPEFLTYFQNEAQLEKSRLLSDRFSAERPKGSFSTLEIQRTEQGDSAMYLCASSLLPGADTQYFGPGTRLTVL.

This chain's CDR3 is CASSLGGDRDTF. DNA of the CDR3: TGTGCCAGCAGCTTAGGGGGAGACAGGGACACCTTC. This chain joins TRBV11-2 and TRBJ1-2; 7 nucleotides align to TRBD1. Germline V lookup: CDR1 SGHAT, CDR2 FQNNGV. This CDR3 region has 12 residues. Losses at the gene ends were 1 base for V and 12 bases for J; bases not matched to a gene: 5.

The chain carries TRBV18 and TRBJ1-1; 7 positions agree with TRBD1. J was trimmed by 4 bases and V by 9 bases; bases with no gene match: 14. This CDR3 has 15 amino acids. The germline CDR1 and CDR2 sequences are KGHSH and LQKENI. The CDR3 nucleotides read TGTGCCAGTTTCAGCCCCGACAGGGAGGGCACTGAAGCTTTCTTT. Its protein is CASFSPDREGTEAFF.

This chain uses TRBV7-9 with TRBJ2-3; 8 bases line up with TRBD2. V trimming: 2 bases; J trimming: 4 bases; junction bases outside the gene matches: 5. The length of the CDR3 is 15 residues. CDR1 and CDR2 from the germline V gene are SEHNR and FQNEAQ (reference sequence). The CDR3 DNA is TGTGCCAGCAGCTTATCCAGCGGGAGCGCAGATACGCAGTATTTT. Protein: CASSLSSGSADTQYF.

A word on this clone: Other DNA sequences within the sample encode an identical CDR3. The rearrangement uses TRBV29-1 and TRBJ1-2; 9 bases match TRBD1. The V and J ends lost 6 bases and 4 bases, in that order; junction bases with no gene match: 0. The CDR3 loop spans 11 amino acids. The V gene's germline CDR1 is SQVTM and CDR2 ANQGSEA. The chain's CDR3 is CSVGQGYGYTF. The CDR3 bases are TGCAGCGTGGGACAGGGCTATGGCTACACCTTC.

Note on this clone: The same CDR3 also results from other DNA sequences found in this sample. The CDR3 loop is CASSLAPSGYNEQFF. The CDR3, as DNA: TGTGCCAGCAGCTTAGCGCCTAGCGGTTACAATGAGCAGTTCTTC. The V gene is TRBV7-9, the J gene TRBJ2-1; TRBD2 aligns across 7 bases. Germline loops: CDR1 SEHNR, CDR2 FQNEAQ (reference sequence). The V gene end was trimmed by 0 bases and the J gene end by 4 bases; junction bases not matched to a gene: 3. CDR3 size: 15 residues.